Listed here are 23 T cell receptor beta chains from one sample, sequenced in a study of blood T cells in healthy people across ages. Using a J-beta primer mix together with a sample-barcoded 5' primer, a second PCR was run for roughly 6 to 11 cycles. TCRdb re-called the 5' RACE reads with MiXCR, one entry per CDR3 protein. The table has more than 650,000 distinct CDR3 sequences, 50% to 65% seen once. The specimen was blood. Every receptor here comes from a man older than 75 in good health.

CDR3 loop: CASSLAGTGALSGANVLTF. In DNA form, the CDR3 reads TGTGCCAGCAGCTTAGCGGGGACCGGGGCTCTCTCTGGGGCCAACGTCCTGACTTTC. V usage is TRBV7-9 and J usage is TRBJ2-6; possibly TRBD1 or TRBD2 for D (5 bases each). Trimming removed 0 bases from V and 0 bases from J, with 15 bases in between. The germline gives CDR1 SEHNR, CDR2 FQNEAQ (reference sequence). The CDR3 sequence is 19 residues long.

There are a few counts of this clonotype. The chain has TRBV20-1 and TRBJ2-3; D is unclear. Trimming removed 3 bases from V and 0 bases from J, with 10 bases in between. This CDR3 spans 14 amino acids. The germline gives CDR1 DFQATT, CDR2 SNEGSKA (reference sequence). The CDR3 DNA is TGCAGTGCTAGCCTCGCGGCTAGCACAGATACGCAGTATTTT. It specifies CSASLAASTDTQYF.

The V call is TRBV7-3, the J call TRBJ2-5; D is perhaps TRBD1 (5 bases). Trimming removed 2 bases at V and 5 bases at J, with 15 bases between. This CDR3 comprises 15 residues. Germline V gene sequence: CDR1 SGHTA, CDR2 FQGTGA. CDR3 sequence reads: CASSLGSGSGETQYF. The CDR3 nucleotides are TGTGCCAGCAGCTTAGGTTCAGGATCAGGGGAGACCCAGTACTTC.

The gene calls are TRBV5-1 and TRBJ1-6, with a tentative D call TRBD1 (5 bases). The CDR3 runs 16 residues. In germline, CDR1 is SGHRS, CDR2 YFSETQ. The germline V and J ends were trimmed by 0 bases and 5 bases, with 12 bases remaining between them. The CDR3 loop reads CASSLAPGLNNSPLHF. CDR3 nucleotides: TGCGCCAGCAGCTTGGCCCCGGGACTCAATAATTCACCCCTCCACTTT.

V gene TRBV7-2 combines with J gene TRBJ1-1; possible D gene TRBD1, 5 bases. Germline V gene lookup returns CDR1 SGHTA and CDR2 FQGNSA. The CDR3 length is 17 residues. V was trimmed by 1 base and J by 1 base, leaving 16 bases between them. The chain's CDR3 is CASSLGARWGRNTEAFF. DNA of the CDR3: TGTGCCAGCAGCTTAGGTGCCCGGTGGGGGAGGAACACTGAAGCTTTCTTT.

V and J are TRBV20-1 and TRBJ2-7; 7 bases are shared with TRBD1. This CDR3 contains 15 residues. The V and J ends lost 2 bases and 1 base, in that order; junction bases with no gene match: 8. CDR1 DFQATT and CDR2 SNEGSKA come from the germline V gene (reference sequence). This CDR3 is CSARPIQGTSYEQYF. CDR3 nucleotides: TGCAGTGCTAGACCAATACAGGGGACGTCCTACGAGCAGTACTTC.

Only a few counts were recorded for this clonotype. This chain links TRBV20-1 with TRBJ2-7, with 11 positions matching TRBD2. The CDR3 length is 14 residues. Germline values: CDR1 DFQATT, CDR2 SNEGSKA (reference sequence). J was trimmed by 4 bases and V by 3 bases; bases with no gene match: 5. CDR3 loop: CSARATSGMYEQYF. CDR3 DNA: TGCAGTGCTAGGGCGACTAGCGGGATGTACGAGCAGTACTTC.

This clonotype was seen a few times. J is TRBJ2-4 and V is TRBV6-2 or TRBV6-3, with D possibly being TRBD1 (5 bases). The germline CDR1 and CDR2 sequences are MNHEY and SVGEGT. The CDR3 is 15 amino acids. V was shortened by 5 bases and J by 7 bases, with 18 bases between the two germline ends. This CDR3 is CASSPRATVGNIQYF. CDR3 bases: TGTGCCAGCAGTCCCAGGGCGACCGTGGGGAACATTCAGTACTTC.

The J gene is TRBJ2-3, the V gene TRBV18; 9 bases are shared with TRBD2. The ends lost 8 bases at V and 5 bases at J; junction bases unmatched: 11. Germline CDR1 and CDR2: KGHSH and LQKENI. CDR3 length equals 15 residues. In DNA, the CDR3 is TGTGCCAGCGGAACTAGGACTAGCGCCATAGATACGCAGTATTTT. Translation gives CASGTRTSAIDTQYF.

This chain uses TRBV27 with TRBJ2-7; 9 nucleotides agree with TRBD1. The germline V gene has CDR1 MNHEY and CDR2 SMNVEV (reference sequence). The V segment lost 6 bases and the J segment 0 bases; nucleotides outside the gene matches: 6. This CDR3 spans 15 amino acids. CDR3 DNA sequence: TGTGCCAGCAGGCGTCCGGGACAGGGCTCCTACGAGCAGTACTTC. Amino acids: CASRRPGQGSYEQYF.

The sample holds a few counts of this clonotype. The chain recombines TRBV3-1 with TRBJ2-1; 10 nucleotides agree with TRBD1. This CDR3 has 11 amino acids. Germline CDR1 reads LGHDT; CDR2 reads YNNKEL (reference sequence). Germline trimming cut 6 bases from V and 12 bases from J; bases unmatched to any gene: 2. In nucleotides, the CDR3 is TGTGCCAGCAGACGACAGGGGGCGCAGTTCTTC. Encoded protein: CASRRQGAQFF.

This clonotype occurred a few times. V gene TRBV6-1 combines with J gene TRBJ2-7; TRBD2 matches at 9 bases. The CDR3 contains 14 residues. CDR1 is MNHNS and CDR2 is SASEGT in the germline V gene. The trim removed 6 bases at V and 3 bases at J, leaving 6 bases unmatched. The CDR3 DNA reads TGTGCCAGCAGCCGCTTGACTAGCGGCTACGAGCAGTACTTC. This encodes CASSRLTSGYEQYF.

V and J are TRBV14 and TRBJ2-1; TRBD1 or TRBD2 may be the D gene (6 bases each). CDR1 and CDR2 from the germline V gene are SGHDN and FVKESK. The CDR3 totals 18 residues. Trimming shortened V by 4 bases and J by 11 bases, and 30 bases separated the two germline ends. CDR3: CASSPARLNRAPRGQQFF. The DNA for the CDR3 is TGTGCCAGCAGCCCCGCTCGCTTGAATCGAGCCCCCCGGGGGCAGCAGTTCTTC. Full variable domain (rest looked up from reference TRBV14 and TRBJ2-1): EAGVTQFPSHSVIEKGQTVTLRCDPISGHDNLYWYRRVMGKEIKFLLHFVKESKQDESGMPNNRFLAERTGGTYSTLKVQPAELEDSGVYFCASSPARLNRAPRGQQFFGPGTRLTVL.

The chain is built from TRBV9 and TRBJ2-5; 10 bases match TRBD2. CDR3 length: 15 amino acids. The J segment lost 5 bases and the V segment lost 0 bases, leaving 4 bases of the junction unmatched. Germline CDR1 SGDLS, CDR2 YYNGEE. CDR3 nucleotides: TGTGCCAGCAGCGTAGGCCTAGCGGGAGCTGAGACCCAGTACTTC. This sequence encodes CASSVGLAGAETQYF. The full variable domain, with the rest looked up from reference TRBV9 and TRBJ2-5, is DSGVTQTPKHLITATGQRVTLRCSPRSGDLSVYWYQQSLDQGLQFLIQYYNGEERAKGNILERFSAQQFPDLHSELNLSSLELGDSALYFCASSVGLAGAETQYFGPGTRLLVL.

This clonotype turned up a few times. The chain couples TRBV2 to TRBJ2-5; D is possibly TRBD2 (6 bases). Germline V CDR1 and CDR2: SNHLY, FYNNEI. The V end lost 7 bases, the J end lost 5 bases, and 11 bases lay between the germline ends. The CDR3 is made up of 12 amino acids. The CDR3 region has the DNA TGTGCCAGCACTGGGGCGGGGGAGACCCAGTACTTC. It encodes CASTGAGETQYF. The full variable domain, rest sourced from reference TRBV2 and TRBJ2-5, is EPEVTQTPSHQVTQMGQEVILRCVPISNHLYFYWYRQILGQKVEFLVSFYNNEISEKSEIFDDQFSVERPDGSNFTLKIRSTKLEDSAMYFCASTGAGETQYFGPGTRLLVL.

This chain uses TRBV5-6 with TRBJ1-2, with D possibly TRBD1 on 5 matching bases. Germline V gene lookup returns CDR1 SGHDT and CDR2 YYEEEE. The CDR3 runs to 15 residues. The V gene lost 7 bases and the J gene lost 4 bases, with 20 bases spanning the gap. The CDR3 sequence is CASSLEGALVYGYTF. CDR3 DNA sequence: TGTGCCAGCTCTTTGGAAGGGGCCCTAGTCTATGGCTACACCTTC.

The chain combines TRBV12-3 or TRBV12-4 with TRBJ2-1; D remains ambiguous. The CDR3 is 11 residues long. Trimming left V 2 bases short and J 13 bases short, with 9 bases between. As DNA, the CDR3 is TGTGCCAGCAGTTTAATTGATTTTCAGTTCTTC. Its translation is CASSLIDFQFF.

The chain couples TRBV2 to TRBJ1-2; 9 bases map to TRBD1. The junction had 10 bases not matched to a gene; V was cut back by 6 bases and J by 5 bases. Per the germline V gene, CDR1 is SNHLY and CDR2 is FYNNEI. The CDR3 runs to 15 residues. The CDR3 DNA reads TGTGCCAGCAGACTACAGGGGGCGAACCGGTATGGCTACACCTTC. This gives the protein CASRLQGANRYGYTF.

This clonotype is a singleton in its sample. The chain employs TRBV20-1 and TRBJ2-1; D is ambiguous. This CDR3 has 13 residues. Germline CDR1 DFQATT, CDR2 SNEGSKA (reference sequence). Trimming pared 7 bases from V and 8 bases from J, leaving 18 bases between. CDR3 loop: CSVTETLLDEQFF. The CDR3 coding sequence is TGCAGTGTTACCGAGACTCTTCTGGATGAGCAGTTCTTC.

The J gene is TRBJ2-5, the V gene TRBV13, with 14 bases lining up with TRBD2. The V gene's germline CDR1 is PRHDT and CDR2 FYEKMQ (reference sequence). The CDR3 loop spans 15 amino acids. Trimming took 7 bases from V and 3 from J; bases not matched to a gene: 4. In DNA form, the CDR3 reads TGTGCCAGCACCCTGGGACTAGCGGGAGAAGAGACCCAGTACTTC. It is translated as CASTLGLAGEETQYF.

The V gene is TRBV7-9, the J gene TRBJ2-1; 7 bases match TRBD1. The J call could be wrong; TRBJ2-7 is a better fit for the DNA end. This CDR3 is built from 16 residues. The V gene's germline CDR1 is SEHNR and CDR2 FQNEAQ (reference sequence). The CDR3 spells CASSLPTGPLYNEQYF. CDR3 bases: TGTGCCAGCAGCCTCCCGACAGGGCCCCTCTACAATGAGCAGTACTTC.

The table lists this clonotype with a few counts. The CDR3 loop is CSARVAGGRIHNEQFF. The CDR3 coding sequence is TGCAGTGCTAGAGTAGCGGGCGGGAGAATTCACAATGAGCAGTTCTTC. The chain joins TRBV20-1 to TRBJ2-1; 7 bases agree with TRBD2. Trimming took 1 base from V and 5 from J; bases not matched to a gene: 11. CDR1 is DFQATT, CDR2 SNEGSKA, per germline (reference sequence). The CDR3 contains 16 residues.

This clonotype turned up a few times. The chain combines TRBV27 with TRBJ1-6, with D perhaps matching TRBD1 (6 bases). V was trimmed by 6 bases and J by 2 bases, leaving 17 bases between them. Germline assignment: CDR1 MNHEY and CDR2 SMNVEV (reference sequence). The CDR3 consists of 17 residues. The CDR3 spells CASSPGGGPTYNSPLHF. CDR3 nucleotides: TGTGCCAGCAGCCCGGGGGGGGGGCCAACCTATAATTCACCCCTCCACTTT.